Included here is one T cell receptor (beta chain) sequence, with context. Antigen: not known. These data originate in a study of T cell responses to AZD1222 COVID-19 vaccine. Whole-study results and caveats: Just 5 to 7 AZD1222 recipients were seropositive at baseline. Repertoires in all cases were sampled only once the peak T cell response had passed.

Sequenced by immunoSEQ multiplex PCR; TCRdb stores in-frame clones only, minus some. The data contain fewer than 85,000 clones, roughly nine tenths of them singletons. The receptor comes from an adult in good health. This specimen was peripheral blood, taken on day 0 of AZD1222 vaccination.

CDR3 nucleotide sequence: TGTGCCAGCAGCTCGAAAACTCCGACACCGCCCTACGAGCAGTACTTC. Protein: CASSSKTPTPPYEQYF. This rearrangement joins TRBV27 to TRBJ2-7; D unclear. In germline, CDR1 is MNHEY, CDR2 SMNVEV (reference sequence). This CDR3 is 16 amino acids long. V lost 6 bases, J lost 2 bases, and 20 bases lay in between.